The TCR beta chain described here comes from a study of T cells after yellow fever vaccination. A few counts support this clonotype. TCRdb processed the 5' RACE reads anew with MiXCR; each CDR3 protein has one entry. This table holds about 550,000 distinct CDR3 sequences, under 25% found once. The origin of this receptor is a man younger than 40 who received the YFV17D yellow fever vaccine. The sequencing used PBMCs, collected 15 days after the yellow fever booster vaccination.

The chain's CDR3 is CSASTLAGRGDTQYF. The CDR3 DNA is TGCAGTGCTTCGACCCTAGCGGGAAGGGGGGATACGCAGTATTTT. J is TRBJ2-3 and V is TRBV20-1; 9 nucleotides align to TRBD2. Germline V CDR1 and CDR2: DFQATT, SNEGSKA (reference sequence). The CDR3 contains 15 residues. After removal of 5 bases from V and 6 bases from J, the junction contained 12 bases not matched to a gene.